The T cell receptor beta chain described here comes from a study of control samples from healthy donors and cancer patients. Germline CDR1 SGHTS, CDR2 YDEGEE. The CDR3 is 12 residues long. Trimming stripped 0 bases from V and 5 bases from J, with 5 bases between. TCRdb keeps only in-frame clones here, not all; method: immunoSEQ multiplex PCR. The table has approximately 150,000 clones, approximately 93% seen once. This sequence originates from a man aged 18-30 years in good health. The material sequenced was blood. The chain has TRBV5-8 and TRBJ1-2; D unclear. The CDR3 bases are TGTGCCAGCAGCTTGGTACTTTATGGCTACACCTTC. It codes for CASSLVLYGYTF.